Listed below are T cell receptor beta chains from one sample, sequenced in a study of regulatory T cells in long-lasting Graves disease. TCRdb analysed the multiplex PCR reads with MiXCR anew, one entry per CDR3 protein. The sample has 400,000 to 550,000 distinct CDR3 sequences, just under 15% seen once. The sample was also linked to a second study, of T cells in Graves' hyperthyroidism and ophthalmopathy.

The sequences come from peripheral blood mononuclear cells (PBMCs), collected at new diagnosis, from a patient treated with antithyroid drugs. The source of these receptors is a woman aged 25-40 years with Graves disease. Each CDR3 is given with its conserved first and last residue. The order of the fields is D gene, J gene, clone size, V gene, CDR3 protein, CDR3 DNA. The D gene is left open where the match is weak. The size field is filled for only some rows; it gives once, few, many or a size class.

>NA|TRBJ2-3|many|TRBV28
CAINTGLLVTDTQYF
TGTGCCATTAATACAGGACTACTAGTCACAGATACGCAGTATTTT
>NA|TRBJ2-3|many|TRBV20-1
CSARRDTQYF
TGCAGTGCTCGCAGAGATACGCAGTATTTT
>TRBD2|TRBJ2-2|few|TRBV4-1
CASSLYGASGAGELFF
TGCGCCAGCAGCCTCTATGGGGCTAGCGGGGCCGGGGAGCTGTTTTTT
>NA|TRBJ2-1|many|TRBV7-9
CASSLLSRELGIEQFF
TGTGCCAGCAGCTTATTATCCCGGGAGTTGGGGATTGAGCAGTTCTTC
>NA|TRBJ2-5|many|TRBV6-6
CASSYSRGAEETQYF
TGTGCCAGCAGTTACTCGCGGGGCGCCGAAGAGACCCAGTACTTC
>TRBD2|TRBJ2-1|few|TRBV5-1
CASSPPTSGRALEQFF
TGCGCCAGCAGTCCGCCGACTAGCGGGAGGGCCCTTGAGCAGTTCTTC
>TRBD2|TRBJ2-2|few|TRBV6-2/TRBV6-3
CASKLLAASGSNTGELFF
TGTGCCAGCAAGTTACTCGCGGCTAGCGGGTCCAACACCGGGGAGCTGTTTTTT
>TRBD1|TRBJ2-6|NA|TRBV30
CAWTFDRVLSGANVLTF
TGTGCCTGGACCTTCGACAGGGTACTCTCTGGGGCCAACGTCCTGACTTTC
>NA|TRBJ2-7|NA|TRBV4-1
CASSQPTSEVRGEQYF
TGCGCCAGCAGCCAACCCACCTCTGAAGTACGGGGCGAGCAGTACTTC
>NA|TRBJ2-1|NA|TRBV11-2
CASSEGGRSEQFF
TGTGCCAGCAGCGAGGGGGGCCGAAGTGAGCAGTTCTTC
>NA|TRBJ2-7|many|TRBV20-1
CSASPTGNYEQYF
TGCAGTGCTAGCCCCACAGGAAACTACGAGCAGTACTTC
>TRBD1|TRBJ1-5|few|TRBV6-5
CASSLDRGAGQPQHF
TGTGCCAGCAGTTTGGACAGGGGTGCCGGTCAGCCCCAGCATTTT
>NA|TRBJ1-1|few|TRBV7-9
CASSTERGSNTEAFF
TGTGCCAGCAGCACCGAGAGGGGATCGAACACTGAAGCTTTCTTT
>NA|TRBJ2-3|NA|TRBV29-1
CSVVDKSGPSTDTQYF
TGCAGCGTTGTGGATAAAAGCGGGCCTAGCACAGATACGCAGTATTTT
>NA|TRBJ1-5|NA|TRBV24-1
CATSDDPGQPQHF
TGTGCCACCAGTGATGATCCGGGACAGCCCCAGCATTTT
>TRBD2|TRBJ2-7|many|TRBV28
CASSSPATSGTGYEQYF
TGTGCCAGCAGTTCACCTGCGACTAGCGGCACAGGTTACGAGCAGTACTTC
>NA|TRBJ2-3|NA|TRBV24-1
CATSPRRRHTQYF
TGTGCCACCAGTCCCAGGAGGCGTCATACGCAGTATTTT
>TRBD2|TRBJ2-1|NA|TRBV19
CASSKGLAGLGEQFF
TGTGCCAGTAGTAAAGGACTAGCGGGCCTGGGTGAGCAGTTCTTC
>NA|TRBJ1-2|many|TRBV12-3/TRBV12-4
CASSFPGNYGYTF
TGTGCCAGCAGTTTCCCAGGGAACTATGGCTACACCTTC
>NA|TRBJ1-2|many|TRBV29-1
CSGRGGHGYTF
TGCAGCGGGCGAGGGGGGCATGGCTACACCTTC
>NA|TRBJ1-5|NA|TRBV19
CASSIGRIRAPRHQPQHF
TGTGCCAGTAGTATAGGTCGGATTAGAGCCCCCCGGCATCAGCCCCAGCATTTT
>NA|TRBJ2-7|few|TRBV20-1
CSARRRAGHEQYF
TGCAGTGCTAGGCGCAGGGCGGGCCACGAGCAGTACTTC
>NA|TRBJ2-7|NA|TRBV6-5
CASSYSAEQYF
TGTGCCAGCAGTTACTCAGCCGAGCAGTACTTC
>NA|TRBJ2-1|many|TRBV20-1
CSARDQRNLYNEQFF
TGCAGTGCTAGAGACCAGCGGAACCTCTACAATGAGCAGTTCTTC
>TRBD1|TRBJ2-1|many|TRBV13
CASSLIRDRGYNEQFF
TGTGCCAGCAGCCTGATCAGAGACAGGGGCTACAATGAGCAGTTCTTC
>NA|TRBJ2-2|many|TRBV27
CASSSAFDGSNTGELFF
TGTGCCAGCAGTTCGGCCTTTGATGGGTCCAACACCGGGGAGCTGTTTTTT
>NA|TRBJ2-5|NA|TRBV4-1
CASSQDGSGETQYF
TGCGCCAGCAGCCAAGACGGGAGTGGAGAGACCCAGTACTTC
>TRBD1|TRBJ2-4|many|TRBV20-1
CSASDTGGAKNIQYF
TGCAGTGCTAGCGACACAGGGGGTGCCAAAAACATTCAGTACTTC
>NA|TRBJ2-5|once|TRBV5-1
CASSFYICSARAGAAREQFF
NA
>TRBD1|TRBJ1-3|NA|TRBV7-8
CASLTGDGNTIYF
TGTGCCAGCCTCACAGGGGACGGAAACACCATATATTTT
>TRBD1|TRBJ2-5|few|TRBV7-6
CASSKTGQGAQETQYF
TGTGCCAGCAGCAAAACTGGACAGGGGGCGCAGGAGACCCAGTACTTC
>NA|TRBJ2-3|many|TRBV29-1
CSVGGRVADTQYF
TGCAGCGTTGGAGGCAGGGTGGCCGATACGCAGTATTTT
>NA|TRBJ2-1|many|TRBV11-1
CASRAGTAQGYNEQFF
TGTGCCAGCAGGGCCGGGACCGCTCAAGGGTACAATGAGCAGTTCTTC
>NA|TRBJ1-1|NA|TRBV30
CAWSVPVYTEAFF
TGTGCCTGGAGTGTGCCGGTCTACACTGAAGCTTTCTTT
>NA|TRBJ2-1|NA|TRBV19
CASSPDQNEQFF
TGTGCCAGTAGTCCTGACCAGAATGAGCAGTTCTTC
>NA|TRBJ1-2|many|TRBV2
CASSLNPANYGYTF
TGTGCCAGCAGCCTGAACCCAGCTAACTATGGCTACACCTTC
>NA|TRBJ2-1|NA|TRBV6-2/TRBV6-3
CASSFTPGTRNEQFF
TGTGCCAGCAGTTTCACCCCCGGGACAAGGAATGAGCAGTTCTTC
>TRBD1|TRBJ2-1|NA|TRBV19
CASSVRQGGNEQFF
TGTGCCAGTAGTGTCCGACAGGGGGGGAATGAGCAGTTCTTC
>TRBD2|TRBJ2-1|many|TRBV25-1
CASSEHTAGAHEFF
TGTGCCAGCAGTGAACACACAGCGGGAGCCCATGAGTTCTTC
>NA|TRBJ2-1|many|TRBV2
CASSVRPPGNEQFF
TGTGCCAGCTCGGTTAGACCCCCCGGGAATGAGCAGTTCTTC
>NA|TRBJ2-2|few|TRBV28
CASISGNIGELFF
TGTGCCAGCATCTCCGGGAACATCGGGGAGCTGTTTTTT
>TRBD2|TRBJ2-5|few|TRBV12-3/TRBV12-4
CASSSLAGEETQYF
TGTGCCAGCAGTTCCCTAGCGGGAGAAGAGACCCAGTACTTC
>TRBD2|TRBJ2-5|few|TRBV5-5
CASSLGELAGGTETQYF
TGTGCCAGCAGCTTAGGAGAACTAGCGGGAGGGACAGAGACCCAGTACTTC
>NA|TRBJ2-7|many|TRBV6-1
CASSPGGLSYEQYF
TGTGCCAGCAGCCCCGGGGGATTATCCTACGAGCAGTACTTC